At least ten counts were recorded for the clone carrying this T cell receptor beta chain. Those who participated ranged in age from about 18 to 89 years and resided in some 24 US areas. The data derive from a study of blood T cell repertoires in COVID-19. Overall study: COVID-19 samples collected from the United States, Italy and Spain covered acute and convalescent phases.

Authors' data handling: Amplifying reference gene primers gave estimates of nucleated cell counts. The table came from immunoSEQ multiplex PCR; TCRdb's copy has only in-frame clones and leaves some out. That table furnishes V, J and clone size, whereas the DNA furnished D and trimming. The table lists over 200,000 clones, around nine tenths of them singletons, with roughly 4% in the top ten. Germline V CDR1 and CDR2: SGHTA, FQGNSA. V was shortened by 0 bases and J by 0 bases, with 9 bases between the two germline ends. There are 15 residues in the CDR3. Sequenced input: PBMCs or T cells enriched from blood (not recorded which). This TCR was recovered from a woman aged 25-40 years with acute COVID-19. This chain links TRBV7-2 with TRBJ2-7; a weak D match, TRBD2 (6 bases). In DNA form, the CDR3 reads TGTGCCAGCAGCTTAGCGACGGGGGTCTCCTACGAGCAGTACTTC. This gives the protein CASSLATGVSYEQYF.